This passage covers 5 T cell receptor beta chains from one sample sequenced in a study of Ad26.COV2.S vaccination and SARS-CoV-2 variants. The assay was immunoSEQ multiplex PCR, and TCRdb's table has in-frame clones only and misses some. The sample consists of approximately 360,000 clones, about 83% of them appearing once. Treatment defined: roughly 20 received Ad26.COV2.S at low or high dose, single or two shots; several received placebo; per-sample allocation not given. Material that was analyzed had been drawn on day 63 after the first vaccine or placebo injection. This sample comprised peripheral blood, obtained in a trial of Ad26.COV2.S vaccine versus placebo. These receptors originate from a person between 18 and 65 years old who received the Ad26.COV2.S COVID-19 vaccine or a placebo.

Here the CDR3 reads CASSPLAGGYLDTQYF. CDR3 sequence (DNA): TGTGCCAGCAGCCCATTAGCGGGGGGGTATTTGGATACGCAGTATTTT. The chain uses TRBV5-4 and TRBJ2-3, with 11 nucleotides matching TRBD2. V shed 4 bases, J shed 6 bases, and the junction held 10 bases outside the gene matches. Germline V gene lookup returns CDR1 SGHNT and CDR2 YYREEE (reference sequence). The CDR3 runs 16 residues.

V is TRBV5-1 and J is TRBJ2-5; D is unclear. Looked up from germline, CDR1 is SGHRS and CDR2 is YFSETQ. The CDR3 is made up of 15 amino acids. The V end was cut by 0 bases, the J end by 4 bases, with 13 bases between. The CDR3: CASSLGRMAGETQYF. DNA for the CDR3: TGCGCCAGCAGCTTGGGGCGAATGGCAGGAGAGACCCAGTACTTC.

This clone has just a few counts. The V gene is TRBV6-5, the J gene TRBJ1-1; D is unclear. This CDR3 is 14 amino acids long. Germline V lookup: CDR1 MNHEY, CDR2 SVGAGI. Trimming cost V 2 bases and J 0 bases, with 7 bases left between them. Here the CDR3 reads CASSYGPMNTEAFF. The CDR3 DNA sequence: TGTGCCAGCAGTTACGGGCCCATGAACACTGAAGCTTTCTTT.

The table lists this clone with a few counts. The chain recombines TRBV2 with TRBJ1-2, with D perhaps TRBD1 (5 bases). The germline V gene encodes CDR1 SNHLY and CDR2 FYNNEI. The V end was cut by 5 bases, the J end by 8 bases, with 12 bases between. The CDR3 contains 12 residues. DNA of the CDR3: TGTGCCAGCAGTCAATTAGGGGCGGGCTACACCTTC. Amino acids: CASSQLGAGYTF.

The chain is built from TRBV20-1 and TRBJ1-2; no clear D gene. CDR1 and CDR2 from the germline V gene are DFQATT and SNEGSKA (reference sequence). The CDR3 has 13 amino acids. V lost 3 bases and J lost 4, with 12 bases in between. The CDR3 spells CSASELNVYGYTF. The CDR3 nucleotides read TGCAGTGCTAGTGAACTAAATGTCTATGGCTACACCTTC.